These 21 T cell receptor beta chains originate from one sample sequenced in a study of technical replicates of blood from a handful of donors. Clones were sequenced by immunoSEQ multiplex PCR, and TCRdb holds only the in-frame ones, with some missing. The data show some 74,000 clones, under 98% seen once. Sequenced sample: T cells isolated from PBMCs. All receptors derive from a human donor in good health.

The V call is TRBV5-4, the J call TRBJ1-5, with D possibly being TRBD1 (5 bases). V lost 3 bases and J lost 3, with 10 bases in between. The V gene's germline CDR1 is SGHNT and CDR2 YYREEE (reference sequence). This CDR3 comprises 14 residues. The CDR3 nucleotides are TGTGCCAGCAGCTCGGGGGAACCCAATCAGCCCCAGCATTTT. Its protein product is CASSSGEPNQPQHF. Combining the CDR3 with reference TRBV5-4 and TRBJ1-5 gives the whole variable domain ETGVTQSPTHLIKTRGQQVTLRCSSQSGHNTVSWYQQALGQGPQFIFQYYREEENGRGNFPPRFSGLQFPNYSSELNVNALELDDSALYLCASSSGEPNQPQHFGDGTRLSIL.

The chain uses TRBV5-1 and TRBJ2-7; 13 bases map to TRBD2. The J segment lost 5 bases and the V segment lost 6 bases, leaving 5 bases of the junction unmatched. The CDR3 has 14 residues. Germline V gene data show CDR1 as SGHRS and CDR2 as YFSETQ. CDR3 sequence: CASNPLAGGDEQYF. Here the CDR3 DNA reads TGCGCCAGCAATCCACTAGCGGGAGGGGACGAGCAGTACTTC. The full variable domain, in which reference TRBV5-1 and TRBJ2-7 provide the parts outside the CDR3, is KAGVTQTPRYLIKTRGQQVTLSCSPISGHRSVSWYQQTPGQGLQFLFEYFSETQRNKGNFPGRFSGRQFSNSRSEMNVSTLELGDSALYLCASNPLAGGDEQYFGPGTRLTVT.

The chain uses TRBV5-5 and TRBJ1-2; D might be TRBD1 (6 bases). The CDR3 contains 18 residues. Looked up from germline, CDR1 is SGHKS and CDR2 is YYEKEE (reference sequence). V lost 1 base to trimming and J lost 0 bases, with 19 bases between them. The CDR3, as DNA: TGTGCCAGCAGCTTGCGAGGTTCCACAGGGATACCTAACTATGGCTACACCTTC. Encoded protein: CASSLRGSTGIPNYGYTF.

In its sample, this clone was seen once. V is TRBV5-4 and J is TRBJ2-2; 9 bases align to TRBD2. The CDR3 consists of 16 residues. V trimming: 0 bases; J trimming: 4 bases; junction bases outside the gene matches: 4. Germline CDR1 SGHNT, CDR2 YYREEE (reference sequence). CDR3 residues: CASSLGLAGLTGELFF. In DNA, the CDR3 is TGTGCCAGCAGCTTGGGCCTAGCGGGACTCACCGGGGAGCTGTTTTTT.

This clone was observed once. V and J are TRBV10-1 and TRBJ2-1; 12 bases are a match to TRBD2. The CDR3 has 15 amino acids. CDR1 is WNHNN, CDR2 SYGVQD, per germline (reference sequence). J lost 5 bases, V lost 5 bases, and 4 bases had no gene match. The CDR3 reads CASSFGLAGNNEQFF. CDR3 coding DNA: TGCGCCAGCAGTTTCGGACTAGCGGGAAACAATGAGCAGTTCTTC.

The chain carries TRBV20-1 and TRBJ2-7; D remains unclear. The ends were cut back, 5 bases at V and 5 bases at J, with 10 bases in the middle. The CDR3 has 11 amino acids. Germline CDR1 is DFQATT and CDR2 is SNEGSKA (reference sequence). For the CDR3, the DNA is TGCAGTGCTCCCAATCAGAACGAGCAGTACTTC. Translating gives CSAPNQNEQYF.

This chain connects TRBV29-1 to TRBJ2-1; D is possibly TRBD2 (5 bases). V lost 8 bases, J lost 7 bases, and 27 bases lay in between. Per germline, CDR1 SQVTM and CDR2 ANQGSEA. This CDR3 has 16 residues. Here the CDR3 reads CSSDGRITGNINEQFF. The DNA of the CDR3 is TGCAGCTCCGATGGACGAATTACGGGAAATATAAATGAGCAGTTCTTC.

This clone was seen just once. The chain joins TRBV10-3 to TRBJ2-5; 13 bases match TRBD2. CDR1 is ENHRY, CDR2 SYGVKD, per germline. This CDR3 is 16 amino acids long. Losses at the gene ends were 3 bases for V and 2 bases for J; bases not matched to a gene: 3. The CDR3 sequence: CAISEVGLAGQETQYF. Written as DNA, the CDR3 is TGTGCCATCAGTGAAGTGGGACTAGCGGGACAAGAGACCCAGTACTTC.

Points on this clone: At one of its ends the junction is not consistent with the germline gene, which may arise from a read error. The chain has TRBV11-2 and TRBJ2-1; 7 bases line up with TRBD1. The CDR3 contains 16 residues. Germline loops: CDR1 SGHAT, CDR2 FQNNGV. CDR3: CASSTLDRSYYDEQFF. Written as DNA, the CDR3 is TGTGCCAGCAGCACCCTGGACAGGAGCTACTACGATGAGCAGTTCTTC.

The chain carries TRBV30 and TRBJ2-1; D is undetermined. The CDR3 sequence is 12 residues long. The V end lost 4 bases, the J end lost 1 base, and 5 bases lay between the germline ends. The germline V gene encodes CDR1 GTSNPN and CDR2 SVGIG (reference sequence). CDR3 residues: CAWTFSYNEQFF. CDR3 coding DNA: TGTGCCTGGACGTTTTCCTACAATGAGCAGTTCTTC.

The CDR3 spells CASQGNTEAFF. The DNA for the CDR3 is TGTGCCAGCCAGGGGAACACTGAAGCTTTCTTT. The chain joins TRBV6-5 to TRBJ1-1; D may be TRBD1 (5 bases). V shed 8 bases and J shed 1 base, with 5 bases lying between them. This CDR3 has 11 amino acids. The V gene's germline CDR1 is MNHEY and CDR2 SVGAGI.

The gene calls are TRBV11-1 and TRBJ2-1; possibly TRBD1 for D (5 bases). There are 15 residues in the CDR3. From germline, CDR1 is SGHAT and CDR2 FQDESV (reference sequence). Between the trimmed V and J ends, which lost 6 bases and 3 bases, there was a span of 15 bases. The CDR3 region is CASRPRGSIYNEQFF. The CDR3 coding sequence is TGTGCCAGCAGACCTAGGGGAAGTATCTACAATGAGCAGTTCTTC. Combining the CDR3 with reference TRBV11-1 and TRBJ2-1 gives the whole variable domain EAEVAQSPRYKITEKSQAVAFWCDPISGHATLYWYRQILGQGPELLVQFQDESVVDDSQLPKDRFSAERLKGVDSTLKIQPAELGDSAMYLCASRPRGSIYNEQFFGPGTRLTVL.

This clone was detected only once. The chain links TRBV28 to TRBJ1-5, with a weak D call TRBD1 (6 bases). The CDR3 contains 13 residues. CDR1 and CDR2 from the germline V gene are MDHEN and SYDVKM. With 10 bases removed from V and 6 bases from J, the gap between germline ends came to 16 bases. CDR3 DNA: TGTGCCACCCTAGAACAGGGAGCTCAGCCCCAGCATTTT. It translates to CATLEQGAQPQHF. Full variable domain (remainder filled in from reference TRBV28 and TRBJ1-5): DVKVTQSSRYLVKRTGEKVFLECVQDMDHENMFWYRQDPGLGLRLIYFSYDVKMKEKGDIPEGYSVSREKKERFSLILESASTNQTSMYLCATLEQGAQPQHFGDGTRLSIL.

The chain joins TRBV5-4 to TRBJ1-2; unclear D gene. Germline V gene sequence: CDR1 SGHNT, CDR2 YYREEE (reference sequence). CDR3 size: 13 residues. The germline V and J ends were trimmed by 2 bases and 8 bases, with 13 bases remaining between them. The CDR3 sequence is CASSLDGIGGYTF. For the CDR3, the DNA is TGTGCCAGCAGCTTAGACGGAATCGGGGGCTACACCTTC.

V gene TRBV6-5 combines with J gene TRBJ1-3; no clear D. Germline V gives CDR1 MNHEY, CDR2 SVGAGI. The CDR3 contains 13 residues. V gave up 5 bases and J gave up 11 bases, with 16 bases separating them. CDR3 DNA: TGTGCCAGCAGTCCTTTTAGAGGCAGCGCCATATATTTT. Its translation: CASSPFRGSAIYF.

V usage is TRBV4-2 and J usage is TRBJ2-1; 9 bases are shared with TRBD2. Trimming took 2 bases from V and 3 from J; bases not matched to a gene: 8. The CDR3 length is 17 residues. Germline V gene sequence: CDR1 LGHNA, CDR2 YNFKEQ. CDR3 loop: CASSQRSSGIYYNEQFF. The CDR3 DNA follows: TGTGCCAGCAGCCAACGTTCTAGCGGGATATACTACAATGAGCAGTTCTTC.

Notes on this clone: The germline gene is not matched at one end of the junction; a read error may be the cause. The chain recombines TRBV30 with TRBJ1-2; 10 bases are shared with TRBD1. Looked up from germline, CDR1 is GTSNPN and CDR2 is SVGIG (reference sequence). The length of the CDR3 is 13 residues. CDR3 bases: TGTGCCTGGACTGGGGACAGGGGATTCCCTGGGGCCTTC. This translates into CAWTGDRGFPGAF.

V gene TRBV5-6 combines with J gene TRBJ1-2; 9 bases map to TRBD1. Losses at the gene ends were 5 bases for V and 7 bases for J; bases not matched to a gene: 9. CDR1 is SGHDT, CDR2 YYEEEE, per germline. The CDR3 loop spans 14 amino acids. This CDR3 is CASSSGQGIRGYTF. For the CDR3, the DNA is TGTGCCAGCAGTTCCGGACAGGGGATACGTGGCTACACCTTC.

This chain uses TRBV11-3 with TRBJ1-2; 7 bases are a match to TRBD1. The CDR3 runs to 14 residues. V lost 1 base and J lost 4; bases outside the gene matches: 3. Germline CDR1 and CDR2: SGHNT and YENEEA. The CDR3 here is CASSLGGGGYGYTF. For the CDR3, the DNA is TGTGCCAGCAGCTTAGGAGGGGGCGGCTATGGCTACACCTTC. Supplemented by reference TRBV11-3 and TRBJ1-2, the full variable domain reads EAGVVQSPRYKIIEKKQPVAFWCNPISGHNTLYWYLQNLGQGPELLIRYENEEAVDDSQLPKDRFSAERLKGVDSTLKIQPAELGDSAVYLCASSLGGGGYGYTFGSGTRLTVV.

V usage is TRBV27 and J usage is TRBJ2-7; 13 bases are a match to TRBD2. CDR3 length: 18 residues. Germline assignment: CDR1 MNHEY and CDR2 SMNVEV (reference sequence). The V segment lost 4 bases and the J segment 3 bases; nucleotides outside the gene matches: 12. The CDR3 loop is CASSSGTSGNALNYEQYF. In DNA, the CDR3 is TGTGCCAGCAGTTCCGGGACTAGCGGGAATGCATTAAACTACGAGCAGTACTTC.

This clone was recorded only once. This chain connects TRBV4-1 to TRBJ1-4; D not resolved. Germline V gives CDR1 MGHRA, CDR2 YSYEKL. Trimming pared 3 bases from V and 2 bases from J, leaving 13 bases between. This CDR3 comprises 16 residues. The CDR3 sequence is CASSHLGTTTNEKLFF. CDR3 bases: TGCGCCAGCAGCCATCTGGGTACTACTACTAATGAAAAACTGTTTTTT.